Shown below are 23 T cell receptor beta chains from a single sample sequenced in a study of T cell responses to AZD1222 COVID-19 vaccine. The data were produced by immunoSEQ multiplex PCR, yet TCRdb's version contains in-frame clones alone and is incomplete. The sample carries 100,000 or so clones, roughly 91% recorded once. This material consisted of peripheral blood, taken on day 0 of AZD1222 vaccination. Receptors were obtained from an adult in good health.

The V call is TRBV11-2, the J call TRBJ2-1; 8 bases match TRBD2. V lost 2 bases to trimming and J lost 1 base; unmatched junction nucleotides: 1. Germline assignment: CDR1 SGHAT and CDR2 FQNNGV. The CDR3 totals 15 residues. Here the CDR3 DNA reads TGTGCCAGCAGCTTAAGCGGGAGTTCCTACAATGAGCAGTTCTTC. Translation gives CASSLSGSSYNEQFF. The whole variable domain, remainder taken from reference TRBV11-2 and TRBJ2-1, is EAGVAQSPRYKIIEKRQSVAFWCNPISGHATLYWYQQILGQGPKLLIQFQNNGVVDDSQLPKDRFSAERLKGVDSTLKIQPAKLEDSAVYLCASSLSGSSYNEQFFGPGTRLTVL.

The CDR3 bases are TGCGCCAGCAGCCTACGACAGGGCCAGGAATCACCCCTCCACTTT. Its protein product is CASSLRQGQESPLHF. The chain has TRBV4-1 and TRBJ1-6, with 7 bases identical to TRBD1. The length of the CDR3 is 15 residues. J gave up 10 bases and V 4 bases, and 10 bases lay outside the gene matches. Germline lookup yields CDR1 MGHRA and CDR2 YSYEKL.

V usage is TRBV9 and J usage is TRBJ2-7; 8 bases align to TRBD1. Germline lookup yields CDR1 SGDLS and CDR2 YYNGEE. The CDR3 has 14 amino acids. Trimming took 6 bases from V and 1 from J; bases not matched to a gene: 6. Written as DNA, the CDR3 is TGTGCCAGCACCCCGGGACAGGTTTCCTACGAGCAGTACTTC. Encoded protein: CASTPGQVSYEQYF.

V and J are TRBV18 and TRBJ2-1; D not resolved. Trimming shortened V by 0 bases and J by 7 bases, and 13 bases separated the two germline ends. The CDR3 covers 15 residues. Germline CDR1 is KGHSH and CDR2 is LQKENI. In nucleotides, the CDR3 is TGTGCCAGCTCACCACCCACCCTTGCTTTAAATGAGCAGTTCTTC. This gives the protein CASSPPTLALNEQFF.

This sequence joins TRBV7-8 and TRBJ2-2; 13 bases map to TRBD2. CDR1 and CDR2 (germline): SGHVS, FQNEAQ. The junction had 0 bases not matched to a gene; V was cut back by 1 base and J by 7 bases. This CDR3 has 15 residues. The CDR3 sequence: CASSLGTSGSGELFF. In DNA form, the CDR3 reads TGTGCCAGCAGCTTAGGGACTAGCGGGAGCGGGGAGCTGTTTTTT. Combining the CDR3 with reference TRBV7-8 and TRBJ2-2 gives the whole variable domain GAGVSQSPRYKVAKRGQDVALRCDPISGHVSLFWYQQALGQGPEFLTYFQNEAQLDKSGLPSDRFFAERPEGSVSTLKIQRTQQEDSAVYLCASSLGTSGSGELFFGEGSRLTVL.

This clone was seen only once. The chain is built from TRBV6-5 and TRBJ2-7; TRBD1 matches 9 bases. The CDR3 is 15 residues long. V was pared by 6 bases and J by 5 bases, with 11 bases of the junction left unmatched. Per germline, CDR1 MNHEY and CDR2 SVGAGI. The CDR3 here is CASSSTGTGRDEQYF. DNA for the CDR3: TGTGCCAGCAGCTCAACCGGGACAGGGCGGGACGAGCAGTACTTC.

This sequence joins TRBV4-3 and TRBJ2-1; 15 nucleotides agree with TRBD2. CDR3 length: 18 amino acids. Germline trimming cut 4 bases from V and 3 bases from J; bases unmatched to any gene: 7. In germline, CDR1 is LGHNA, CDR2 YSLEER. In DNA, the CDR3 is TGCGCCAGCAGCCGTGGACTAGCGGGAGGGTTGTTCTACAATGAGCAGTTCTTC. This encodes CASSRGLAGGLFYNEQFF.

The CDR3 DNA reads TGTGCCAGCAGCCACTCATACAATGAGCAGTTCTTC. Residues: CASSHSYNEQFF. The genes are TRBV14 and TRBJ2-1; unclear D gene. With 3 bases removed from V and 4 bases from J, the gap between germline ends came to 4 bases. CDR1 SGHDN and CDR2 FVKESK come from the germline V gene. This CDR3 has 12 amino acids.

V is TRBV18 and J is TRBJ2-3, with unresolved D. The CDR3 consists of 13 residues. Per the germline V gene, CDR1 is KGHSH and CDR2 is LQKENI. V gave up 0 bases and J gave up 6 bases, with 7 bases separating them. The CDR3 reads CASSPPSRDTQYF. The CDR3 DNA reads TGTGCCAGCTCACCACCAAGTCGGGATACGCAGTATTTT.

This clone came up a few times. The chain uses TRBV15 and TRBJ1-5, with a tentative D call TRBD1 (5 bases). Looked up from germline, CDR1 is LNHNV and CDR2 is YYDKDF (reference sequence). The germline V and J ends were trimmed by 4 bases and 7 bases, with 11 bases remaining between them. This CDR3 spans 13 amino acids. The CDR3 reads CATSIKGNQPQHF. The CDR3 region has the DNA TGTGCCACCAGCATTAAGGGGAACCAGCCCCAGCATTTT. The complete variable domain, with remaining parts taken from reference TRBV15 and TRBJ1-5, reads DAMVIQNPRYQVTQFGKPVTLSCSQTLNHNVMYWYQQKSSQAPKLLFHYYDKDFNNEADTPDNFQSRRPNTSFCFLDIRSPGLGDTAMYLCATSIKGNQPQHFGDGTRLSIL.

This chain connects TRBV7-2 to TRBJ2-5, with 7 bases fitting TRBD2. CDR3 length: 16 residues. V lost 3 bases, J lost 7 bases, and 14 bases stayed unmatched. The germline V gene encodes CDR1 SGHTA and CDR2 FQGNSA. CDR3 nucleotides: TGTGCCAGCAGCTTCTCTAGCGGATCCTTGGGGGGGACCCAGTACTTC. Its translation is CASSFSSGSLGGTQYF.

This clone has only one observation. This chain joins TRBV11-3 and TRBJ2-6; TRBD1 is a possible D gene (5 bases). The germline V and J ends were trimmed by 5 bases and 2 bases, with 10 bases remaining between them. The CDR3 has 15 residues. Germline lookup yields CDR1 SGHNT and CDR2 YENEEA. CDR3 nucleotide sequence: TGTGCCAGCAGCGTAGGGGCAGCTGGGGCCAACGTCCTGACTTTC. It codes for CASSVGAAGANVLTF.

The CDR3 nucleotides are TGTGCCAGCAGCTACTGGACGGGCTCTGGAAACACCATATATTTT. It encodes CASSYWTGSGNTIYF. The chain combines TRBV5-5 with TRBJ1-3; D gene ambiguous. Trimming took 3 bases from V and 0 from J, leaving 10 bases between them. Germline assignment: CDR1 SGHKS and CDR2 YYEKEE (reference sequence). This CDR3 has 15 residues.

The chain employs TRBV12-3 or TRBV12-4 and TRBJ2-3; 7 positions agree with TRBD2. This CDR3 has 13 residues. V shed 5 bases, J shed 5 bases, and the junction held 4 bases outside the gene matches. The CDR3 nucleotides are TGTGCCAGCAGTCTAGGACTAGGAGATACGCAGTATTTT. It is translated as CASSLGLGDTQYF.

This chain connects TRBV28 to TRBJ1-2; no clear D gene. V was pared by 6 bases and J by 1 base, with 9 bases between. Germline CDR1 is MDHEN and CDR2 is SYDVKM. The CDR3 length is 13 residues. DNA of the CDR3: TGTGCCAGCAGCCCTAGTGTTAACTATGGCTACACCTTC. Translating it yields CASSPSVNYGYTF.

With regard to this clone: The junction departs from germline at one end; a sequencing error may be responsible. The chain is built from TRBV7-7 and TRBJ2-1, with 10 nucleotides matching TRBD2. This CDR3 is 15 amino acids long. CDR1 and CDR2 (germline): SSHAT, FNYEAQ (reference sequence). CDR3 protein: CASSLGTSAYNEQFF. The CDR3, as DNA: TGTGCTAGCAGCTTAGGGACTAGCGCGTACAATGAGCAGTTCTTC.

This chain's CDR3 is CASSLGASGRLSGANVLTF. In nucleotides, the CDR3 is TGTGCCAGCAGCTTAGGGGCTAGCGGGAGGCTTTCTGGGGCCAACGTCCTGACTTTC. The J gene is TRBJ2-6, the V gene TRBV7-2; 11 bases align to TRBD2. The V segment lost 1 base and the J segment 1 base; nucleotides outside the gene matches: 6. The CDR3 has 19 residues. Germline loops: CDR1 SGHTA, CDR2 FQGNSA.

This chain uses TRBV12-3 or TRBV12-4 with TRBJ2-2, with D unresolved. Trimming cost V 4 bases and J 2 bases, with 5 bases left between them. The CDR3 is 13 residues long. CDR3 in amino acids: CASSYGNTGELFF. The CDR3 DNA reads TGTGCCAGCAGTTACGGAAACACCGGGGAGCTGTTTTTT.

V usage is TRBV7-9 and J usage is TRBJ2-7, with D hard to call. V shed 1 base and J shed 7 bases, with 11 bases lying between them. This CDR3 comprises 13 residues. CDR1 and CDR2 from the germline V gene are SEHNR and FQNEAQ (reference sequence). DNA for the CDR3: TGTGCCAGCAGCTTAGGGGCCGTGGAAGAGCAGTACTTC. Protein product: CASSLGAVEEQYF.

In regard to this clone: Other DNA sequences from this sample encode an identical CDR3 as well. The gene calls are TRBV28 and TRBJ2-7; the match to TRBD1 covers 9 bases. Germline assignment: CDR1 MDHEN and CDR2 SYDVKM. Unmatched junction bases numbered 3, after V lost 5 bases and J lost 4 bases. This CDR3 has 13 amino acids. The CDR3 reads CASSVQGAYEQYF. DNA for the CDR3: TGTGCCAGCAGTGTACAGGGGGCTTACGAGCAGTACTTC.

This clone was observed a few times. The chain joins TRBV3-1 (or the pseudogene TRBV3-2) to TRBJ2-7; maybe TRBD1 (5 bases). Trimming took off 1 base at V and 2 bases at J, with 15 bases between the two ends. Germline V gene sequence: CDR1 LGHDT, CDR2 YNNKEL (reference sequence). This CDR3 contains 16 residues. The CDR3 region has the DNA TGTGCCAGCAGCCAAGCTAGAAGGGGTTGCCCCTACGAGCAGTACTTC. This encodes CASSQARRGCPYEQYF.

This clone was detected once. This chain connects TRBV14 to TRBJ1-2; D unclear. CDR1 and CDR2 from the germline V gene are SGHDN and FVKESK. The CDR3 has 12 residues. Trimming stripped 1 base from V and 5 bases from J, with 5 bases between. CDR3 bases: TGTGCCAGCAGCCAAGCGAGATATGGCTACACCTTC. The encoded protein is CASSQARYGYTF.

This chain links TRBV4-1 with TRBJ2-3; 12 nucleotides line up with TRBD2. V shed 1 base and J 4 bases; nucleotides not matched to a gene: 9. CDR3 length equals 18 residues. Germline lookup yields CDR1 MGHRA and CDR2 YSYEKL. CDR3 DNA: TGCGCCAGCAGCCAAGGATTAGTACTAGCGGGAGGTTCAGATACGCAGTATTTT. Translating gives CASSQGLVLAGGSDTQYF.